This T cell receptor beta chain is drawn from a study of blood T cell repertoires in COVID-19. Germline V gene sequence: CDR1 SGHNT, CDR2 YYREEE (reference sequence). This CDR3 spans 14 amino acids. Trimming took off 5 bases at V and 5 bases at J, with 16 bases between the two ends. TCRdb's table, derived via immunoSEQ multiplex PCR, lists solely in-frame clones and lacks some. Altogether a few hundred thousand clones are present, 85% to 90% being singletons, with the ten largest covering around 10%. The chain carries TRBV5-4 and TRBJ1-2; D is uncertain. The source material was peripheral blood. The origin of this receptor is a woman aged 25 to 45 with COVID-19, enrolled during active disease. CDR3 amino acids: CASRPNNGEYGYTF. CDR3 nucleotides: TGTGCCAGCAGGCCCAATAACGGGGAATATGGCTACACCTTC. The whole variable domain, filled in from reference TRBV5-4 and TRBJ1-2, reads ETGVTQSPTHLIKTRGQQVTLRCSSQSGHNTVSWYQQALGQGPQFIFQYYREEENGRGNFPPRFSGLQFPNYSSELNVNALELDDSALYLCASRPNNGEYGYTFGSGTRLTVV.